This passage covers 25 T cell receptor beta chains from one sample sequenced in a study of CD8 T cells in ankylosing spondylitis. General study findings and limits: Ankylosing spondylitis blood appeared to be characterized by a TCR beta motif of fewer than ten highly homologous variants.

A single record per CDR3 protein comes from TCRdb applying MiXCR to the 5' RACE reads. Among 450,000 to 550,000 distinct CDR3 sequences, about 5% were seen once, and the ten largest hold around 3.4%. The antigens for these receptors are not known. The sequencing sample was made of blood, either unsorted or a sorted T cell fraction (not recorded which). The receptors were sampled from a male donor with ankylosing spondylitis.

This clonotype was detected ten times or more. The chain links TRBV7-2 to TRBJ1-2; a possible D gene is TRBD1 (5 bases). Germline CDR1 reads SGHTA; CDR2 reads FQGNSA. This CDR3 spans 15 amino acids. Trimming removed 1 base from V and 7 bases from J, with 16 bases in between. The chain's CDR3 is CASSLGGRQMRGYTF. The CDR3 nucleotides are TGTGCCAGCAGCTTAGGAGGCAGACAGATGCGTGGCTACACCTTC.

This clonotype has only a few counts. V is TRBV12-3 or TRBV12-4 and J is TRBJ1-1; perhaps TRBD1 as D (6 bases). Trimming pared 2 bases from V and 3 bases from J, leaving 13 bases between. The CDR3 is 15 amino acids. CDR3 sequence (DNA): TGTGCCAGCAGTTTACCAGGGGTAGGATACACTGAAGCTTTCTTT. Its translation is CASSLPGVGYTEAFF.

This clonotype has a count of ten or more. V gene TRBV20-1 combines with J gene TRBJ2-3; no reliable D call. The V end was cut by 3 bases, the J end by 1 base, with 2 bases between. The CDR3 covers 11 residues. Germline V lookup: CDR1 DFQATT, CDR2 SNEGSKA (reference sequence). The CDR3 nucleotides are TGCAGTGCTAGTGGCACAGATACGCAGTATTTT. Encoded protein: CSASGTDTQYF.

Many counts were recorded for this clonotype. The CDR3: CSASDNQPQHF. Here the CDR3 DNA reads TGCAGTGCTAGTGACAATCAGCCCCAGCATTTT. The chain is built from TRBV20-1 and TRBJ1-5; D ambiguous. The V gene lost 3 bases and the J gene lost 3 bases, with 3 bases spanning the gap. The CDR3 length is 11 residues. Germline CDR1 and CDR2: DFQATT and SNEGSKA (reference sequence).

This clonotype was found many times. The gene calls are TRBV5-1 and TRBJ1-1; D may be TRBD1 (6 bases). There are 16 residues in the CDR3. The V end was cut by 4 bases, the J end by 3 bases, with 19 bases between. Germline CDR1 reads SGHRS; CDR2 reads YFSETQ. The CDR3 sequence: CASSPDNRVLYTEAFF. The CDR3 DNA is TGCGCCAGCAGCCCAGATAACAGGGTCTTATACACTGAAGCTTTCTTT.

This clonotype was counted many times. The CDR3: CSVQSGPSAGEQYF. CDR3 in DNA: TGCAGCGTTCAAAGCGGGCCTTCCGCTGGGGAGCAGTACTTC. The chain carries TRBV29-1 and TRBJ2-7; weak D call: TRBD2 (6 bases). Trimming left V 5 bases short and J 7 bases short, with 21 bases between. The germline CDR1 and CDR2 sequences are SQVTM and ANQGSEA. This CDR3 contains 14 residues.

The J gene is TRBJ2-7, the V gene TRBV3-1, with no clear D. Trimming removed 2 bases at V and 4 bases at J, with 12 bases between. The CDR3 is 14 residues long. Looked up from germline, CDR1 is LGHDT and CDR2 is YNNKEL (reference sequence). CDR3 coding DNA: TGTGCCAGCAGCCAAAACCACGCCCCTTACGAGCAGTACTTC. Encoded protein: CASSQNHAPYEQYF.

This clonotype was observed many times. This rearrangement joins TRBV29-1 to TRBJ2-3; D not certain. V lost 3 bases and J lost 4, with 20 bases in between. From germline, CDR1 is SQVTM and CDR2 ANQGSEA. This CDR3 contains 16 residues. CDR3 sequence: CSVERDQSKTSDTQYF. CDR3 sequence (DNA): TGCAGCGTTGAGAGAGACCAGTCGAAGACCTCAGATACGCAGTATTTT.

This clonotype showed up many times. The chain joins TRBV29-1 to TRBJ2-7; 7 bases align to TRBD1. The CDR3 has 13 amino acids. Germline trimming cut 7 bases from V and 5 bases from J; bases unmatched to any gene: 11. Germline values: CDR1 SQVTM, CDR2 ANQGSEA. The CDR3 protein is CSGSPTGSHEQYF. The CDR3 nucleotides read TGCAGCGGCTCCCCGACAGGGTCCCACGAGCAGTACTTC.

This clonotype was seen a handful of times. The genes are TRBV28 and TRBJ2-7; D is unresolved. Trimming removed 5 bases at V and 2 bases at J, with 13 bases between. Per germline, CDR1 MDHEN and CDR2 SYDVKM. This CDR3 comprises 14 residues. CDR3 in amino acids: CASSGTDQTYEQYF. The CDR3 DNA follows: TGTGCCAGCAGTGGCACGGACCAAACCTACGAGCAGTACTTC. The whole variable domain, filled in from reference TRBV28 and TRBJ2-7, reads DVKVTQSSRYLVKRTGEKVFLECVQDMDHENMFWYRQDPGLGLRLIYFSYDVKMKEKGDIPEGYSVSREKKERFSLILESASTNQTSMYLCASSGTDQTYEQYFGPGTRLTVT.

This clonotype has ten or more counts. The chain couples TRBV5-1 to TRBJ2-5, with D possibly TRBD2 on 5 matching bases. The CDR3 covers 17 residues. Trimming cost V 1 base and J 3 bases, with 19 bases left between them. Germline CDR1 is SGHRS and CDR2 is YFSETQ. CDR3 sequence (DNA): TGCGCCAGCAGCTTGATGCTCCGCGGGTCACTGGAAGAGACCCAGTACTTC. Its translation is CASSLMLRGSLEETQYF.

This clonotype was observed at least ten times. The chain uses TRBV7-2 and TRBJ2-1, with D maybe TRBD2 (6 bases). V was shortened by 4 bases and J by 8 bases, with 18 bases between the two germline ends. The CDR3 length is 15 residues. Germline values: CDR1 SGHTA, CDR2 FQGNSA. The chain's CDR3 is CASSSQAGRADEQFF. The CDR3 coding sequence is TGTGCCAGCAGCTCCCAGGCGGGAAGGGCAGATGAGCAGTTCTTC. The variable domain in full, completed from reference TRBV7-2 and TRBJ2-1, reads GAGVSQSPSNKVTEKGKDVELRCDPISGHTALYWYRQSLGQGLEFLIYFQGNSAPDKSGLPSDRFSAERTGGSVSTLTIQRTQQEDSAVYLCASSSQAGRADEQFFGPGTRLTVL.

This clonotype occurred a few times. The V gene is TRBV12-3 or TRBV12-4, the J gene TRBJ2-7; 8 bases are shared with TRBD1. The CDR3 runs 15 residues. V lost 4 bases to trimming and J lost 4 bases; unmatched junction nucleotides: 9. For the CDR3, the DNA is TGTGCCAGCAGTTCCCGGGGACAGGCATCTTACGAGCAGTACTTC. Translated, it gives CASSSRGQASYEQYF.

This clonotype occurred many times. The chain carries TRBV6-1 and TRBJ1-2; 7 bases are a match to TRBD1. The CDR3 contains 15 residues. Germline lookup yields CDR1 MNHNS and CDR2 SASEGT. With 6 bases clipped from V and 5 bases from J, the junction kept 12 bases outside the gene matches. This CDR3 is CASRERHGTVYGYTF. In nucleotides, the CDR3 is TGTGCCAGCAGGGAAAGGCACGGGACAGTTTATGGCTACACCTTC.

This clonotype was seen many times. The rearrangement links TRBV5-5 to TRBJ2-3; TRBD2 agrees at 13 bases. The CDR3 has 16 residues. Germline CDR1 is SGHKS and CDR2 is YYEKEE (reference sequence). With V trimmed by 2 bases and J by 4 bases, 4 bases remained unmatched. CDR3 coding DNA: TGTGCCAGCAGCTTAGGACTAGCGGGAGAGGCAGATACGCAGTATTTT. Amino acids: CASSLGLAGEADTQYF.

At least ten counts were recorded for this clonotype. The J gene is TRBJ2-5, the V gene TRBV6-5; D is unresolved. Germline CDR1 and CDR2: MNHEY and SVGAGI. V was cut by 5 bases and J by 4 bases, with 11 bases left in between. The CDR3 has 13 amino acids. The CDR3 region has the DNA TGTGCCAGCAGTAACGGACCGGGAGAGACCCAGTACTTC. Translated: CASSNGPGETQYF.

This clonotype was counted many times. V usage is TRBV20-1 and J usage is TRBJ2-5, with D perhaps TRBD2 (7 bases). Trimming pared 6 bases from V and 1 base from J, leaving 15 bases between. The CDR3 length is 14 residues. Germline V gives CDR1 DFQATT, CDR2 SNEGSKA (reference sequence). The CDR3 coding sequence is TGCAGTGCCAGGGCGGGGGCGGCCCAAGAGACCCAGTACTTC. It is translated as CSARAGAAQETQYF.

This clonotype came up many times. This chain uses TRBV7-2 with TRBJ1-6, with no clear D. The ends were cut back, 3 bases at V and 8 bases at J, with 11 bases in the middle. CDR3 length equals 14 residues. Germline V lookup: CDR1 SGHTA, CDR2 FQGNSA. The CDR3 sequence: CASSFVLADSPLHF. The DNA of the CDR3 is TGTGCCAGCAGCTTTGTTTTAGCTGATTCACCCCTCCACTTT.

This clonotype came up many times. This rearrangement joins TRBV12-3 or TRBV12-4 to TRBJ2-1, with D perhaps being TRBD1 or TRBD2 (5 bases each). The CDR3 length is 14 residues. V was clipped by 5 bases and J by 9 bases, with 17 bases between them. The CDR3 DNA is TGTGCCAGCAGTCTTGGGACCTTAGGAGGTGAGCAGTTCTTC. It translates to CASSLGTLGGEQFF.

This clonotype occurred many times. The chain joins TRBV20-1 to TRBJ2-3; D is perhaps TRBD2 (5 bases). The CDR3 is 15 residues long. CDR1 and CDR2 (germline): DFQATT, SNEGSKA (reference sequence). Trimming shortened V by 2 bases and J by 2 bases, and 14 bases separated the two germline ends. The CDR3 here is CSARSGIYNTDTQYF. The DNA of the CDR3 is TGCAGTGCTAGATCCGGGATTTACAACACAGATACGCAGTATTTT.

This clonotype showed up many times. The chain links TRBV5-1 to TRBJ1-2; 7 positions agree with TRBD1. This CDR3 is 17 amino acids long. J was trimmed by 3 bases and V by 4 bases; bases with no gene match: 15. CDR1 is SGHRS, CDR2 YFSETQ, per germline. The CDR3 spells CASSVGSGTESYYGYTF. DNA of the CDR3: TGCGCCAGCAGCGTGGGCTCCGGGACAGAATCATACTATGGCTACACCTTC.

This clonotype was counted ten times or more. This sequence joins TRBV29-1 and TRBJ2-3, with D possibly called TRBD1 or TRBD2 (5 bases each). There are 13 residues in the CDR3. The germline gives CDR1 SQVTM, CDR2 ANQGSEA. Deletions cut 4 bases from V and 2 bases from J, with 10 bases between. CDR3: CSVVPGPTDTQYF. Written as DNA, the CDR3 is TGCAGCGTTGTTCCGGGACCCACAGATACGCAGTATTTT.

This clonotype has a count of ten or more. CDR3 in DNA: TGTGCCAGCAGTTACTTGGGTCTAGAGGGCTACAATGAGCAGTTCTTC. It codes for CASSYLGLEGYNEQFF. This chain joins TRBV6-2 or TRBV6-3 and TRBJ2-1; possibly TRBD2 for D (5 bases). In germline, CDR1 is MNHEY, CDR2 SVGEGT. Between the trimmed V and J ends, which lost 1 base and 3 bases, there was a span of 13 bases. The CDR3 is 16 amino acids.

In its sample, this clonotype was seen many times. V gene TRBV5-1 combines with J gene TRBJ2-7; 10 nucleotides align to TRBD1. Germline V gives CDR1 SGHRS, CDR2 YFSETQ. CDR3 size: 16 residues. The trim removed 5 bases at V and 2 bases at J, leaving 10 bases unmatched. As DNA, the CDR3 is TGCGCCAGCAGTAATTGGGACAGGGGATCAGCCTACGAGCAGTACTTC. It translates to CASSNWDRGSAYEQYF.

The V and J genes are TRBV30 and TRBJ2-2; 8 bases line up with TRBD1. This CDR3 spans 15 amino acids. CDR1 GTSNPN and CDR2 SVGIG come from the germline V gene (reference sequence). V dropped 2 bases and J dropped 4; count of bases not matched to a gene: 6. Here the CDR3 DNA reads TGTGCCTGGAGTCTCTCAGACAGGGGCACCGGGGAGCTGTTTTTT. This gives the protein CAWSLSDRGTGELFF.